The rows below give T cell receptor beta chains drawn from one sample of a study of cytotoxic CD8 clonotypes in ibrutinib-treated CLL. Only in-frame clones appear in the TCRdb table, and some are missing; sequencing was by immunoSEQ multiplex PCR. The data hold approximately 320,000 clones, with roughly 67% observed a single time. The material sequenced was PBMCs, taken after 36 months of ibrutinib treatment. The receptors here all came from a human donor with chronic lymphocytic leukemia. CDR3s include the opening cysteine and the closing phenylalanine or tryptophan. The D gene is left open where the match is weak. Rows give clone size only sometimes, using once, few, many, or a class for an expanded clone.

j_call	clone_size	d_call	v_call	cdr3_nt	cdr3_aa
TRBJ1-2	-	-	TRBV29-1	TGCAGCGTCACGGGAGAGACTAACTATGGCTACACCTTC	CSVTGETNYGYTF
TRBJ1-2	once	-	TRBV7-2	TGTGCCAGCAGCCGGATTTCCGGGCTGGTAGATGGCTACACCTTC	CASSRISGLVDGYTF
TRBJ2-3	-	-	TRBV4-3	TGCGCCAGCAGCCAAGATCTATACGGGAACACAGATACGCAGTATTTT	CASSQDLYGNTDTQYF
TRBJ2-1	-	-	TRBV21-1	TGTGCCAGCAGCAATTCTTCTCCCCGGCTTGCGACTAGCGGGACCTACAATGAGCAGTTCTTC	CASSNSSPRLATSGTYNEQFF
TRBJ2-6	few	-	TRBV13	TGTGCCAGCAGCCCCACCGTGTGGCTTACCTCTGGGGCCAACGTCCTGACTTTC	CASSPTVWLTSGANVLTF
TRBJ2-5	-	TRBD2	TRBV7-9	TGTGCCAGCAGCTTAGCAGGTGCGGGAGTAAGGGAGACCCAGTACTTC	CASSLAGAGVRETQYF
TRBJ2-1	-	-	TRBV15	TGTGCCACCAGCAGAGGTCCCGGGGCGTCCTACAATGAGCAGTTCTTC	CATSRGPGASYNEQFF
TRBJ2-6	-	-	TRBV11-2	TGTGCCAGCGGCCCGGGGCCCATGCCCTCTGGGGCCAACGTCCTGACTTTC	CASGPGPMPSGANVLTF
TRBJ2-5	few	-	TRBV5-4	TGTGCCAGCAGCTTGACCGGGTTGGAGACCCAGTACTTC	CASSLTGLETQYF
TRBJ1-2	-	TRBD1	TRBV9	TGTGCCAGCGGGACAGGGAGAACCGGTGGCTACACCTTC	CASGTGRTGGYTF
TRBJ1-2	-	TRBD1	TRBV29-1	TGCAGCGCCTGGACAGGGGGCATCTATGGCTACACCTTC	CSAWTGGIYGYTF
TRBJ2-7	once	-	TRBV9	TGTGCCAGCAGCGCCGGACAGAGGAAAGACGAGCAGTACTTC	CASSAGQRKDEQYF
TRBJ1-1	few	-	TRBV10-2	TGCGCCAGCACCCCCCGCACGGGGACGAACACTGAAGCTTTCTTT	CASTPRTGTNTEAFF
TRBJ2-3	-	TRBD2	TRBV9	TGTGCCAGCAGCGCAACTAGCGGGGGATCAGATACGCAGTATTTT	CASSATSGGSDTQYF
TRBJ2-7	-	-	TRBV4-1	TGCGCCAGCAGTCAAACTCCGGGACAAGACTACGAGCAGTACTTC	CASSQTPGQDYEQYF
TRBJ2-1	-	-	TRBV7-2	TGTGCCAGCAGCTTACCGGTATACAATGAGCAGTTCTTC	CASSLPVYNEQFF
TRBJ2-7	-	-	TRBV10-3	TGTGCCATCACGGACCTCTTTAGAGGGGGCGGGAGCGGCTCCTACGAGCAGTACTTC	CAITDLFRGGGSGSYEQYF
TRBJ2-5	-	-	TRBV5-4	TGTGCCAGCAGCCGGAACTGGCGGGAGACCCAGTACTTC	CASSRNWRETQYF
TRBJ2-5	-	TRBD2	TRBV2	TGTGCCAGCAGTGAAGCCGCATCCGGGGGGAATCAAGAGACCCAGTACTTC	CASSEAASGGNQETQYF
TRBJ2-5	-	TRBD2	TRBV7-2	TGTGCCAGCAGCCCAAAATGGGAGGGAGAGACCCAGTACTTC	CASSPKWEGETQYF
TRBJ2-3	-	TRBD2	TRBV9	TGTGCCAGCAGCGTAGAGGGACTAGCGGGAGGGCCGACAGATACGCAGTATTTT	CASSVEGLAGGPTDTQYF
TRBJ2-7	-	-	TRBV6-6	TGTGCCAGCAGCACCGCTCGGACGTTAGCCTACGAGCAGTACTTC	CASSTARTLAYEQYF
TRBJ2-7	-	-	TRBV7-9	TGTGCCAGCAGCCCCTGGCGGGAAAGCTCCTACGAGCAGTACTTC	CASSPWRESSYEQYF
TRBJ2-5	once	TRBD1	TRBV7-9	TGTGCCAGCAGCTTAGAGGGGGCGTCCCTAACGGAGACCCAGTACTTC	CASSLEGASLTETQYF
TRBJ2-7	-	TRBD1	TRBV28	TGTGCCAGCAGTTTAAGACAGGGGTGGTACGAGCAGTACTTC	CASSLRQGWYEQYF
TRBJ2-1	-	-	TRBV11-2	TGTGCCAGCAGCTCCAGGGGCCACAATGAGCAGTTCTTC	CASSSRGHNEQFF
TRBJ1-2	few	TRBD1	TRBV4-1	TGCGCCAGCAGCCAAGGGGGGACCAGGGGGCCCCACACCTTC	CASSQGGTRGPHTF
TRBJ2-7	-	-	TRBV5-6	TGTGCCAGCAGCTTGGACAGGGCTTACGAGCAGTACTTC	CASSLDRAYEQYF
TRBJ2-3	-	TRBD2	TRBV6-4	TGTGCCAGCAGTGAGACTAGCGGGGGGGCCATCTCCTTGGATACGCAGTATTTT	CASSETSGGAISLDTQYF
TRBJ2-3	-	TRBD2	TRBV7-2	TGTGCCAGCAGCTTAGCAAGGACTAGACTAGCGGGGGGGCATTGGGATACGCAGTATTTT	CASSLARTRLAGGHWDTQYF
TRBJ2-2	-	-	TRBV7-9	TGTGCCAGCAGCTCCACGGGGCGGGGCACCGGGGAGCTGTTTTTT	CASSSTGRGTGELFF
TRBJ2-5	-	-	TRBV14	TGTGCCAGCAGCCAAGATTATACAGGGCTGGGAGAGACCCAGTACTTC	CASSQDYTGLGETQYF
TRBJ2-7	-	-	TRBV5-1	TGCGCCAGCAGCTTGGTAGTAGCGGAGGGGTACGAGCAGTACTTC	CASSLVVAEGYEQYF